The 21 T cell receptor beta chains listed next were all sequenced from one sample in a study of cytomegalovirus exposure and HLA in healthy donors. PCR primers comprised 60 Vbeta and 13 Jbeta primers. The method was immunoSEQ multiplex PCR; TCRdb's version includes in-frame clones alone and lacks a portion of them. In all, the sample yields 150,000 or so clones. Sequencing was performed on PBMCs. These receptors were taken from a woman between 50 and 59 years old in good health and CMV-seronegative.

The chain recombines TRBV5-6 with TRBJ2-7; no clear D gene. The germline V gene encodes CDR1 SGHDT and CDR2 YYEEEE. V lost 1 base and J 5 bases, leaving 13 bases between the germline ends. The CDR3 runs 14 residues. CDR3 sequence reads: CASSLFAIIHEQYF. For the CDR3, the DNA is TGTGCCAGCAGCTTGTTCGCGATCATCCACGAGCAGTACTTC.

A remark on this clone: Other DNA sequences in this sample translate to the same CDR3. The genes are TRBV11-2 and TRBJ1-5; D unclear. This CDR3 comprises 13 residues. CDR1 and CDR2 (germline): SGHAT, FQNNGV. V gave up 1 base and J gave up 4 bases, with 5 bases separating them. The CDR3 sequence is CASSLGRNQPQHF. In DNA form, the CDR3 reads TGTGCCAGCAGCTTAGGCAGGAATCAGCCCCAGCATTTT.

The V gene is TRBV5-1, the J gene TRBJ2-1; TRBD2 matches 11 bases. CDR1 is SGHRS and CDR2 is YFSETQ in the germline V gene. Unmatched junction bases numbered 6, after V lost 1 base and J lost 6 bases. The CDR3 runs 16 residues. This CDR3 reads CASSLLPSGRPNEQFF. Written as DNA, the CDR3 is TGCGCCAGCAGCTTGTTGCCTAGCGGGAGGCCCAATGAGCAGTTCTTC.

The V gene is TRBV7-2, the J gene TRBJ2-3, with a tentative D call TRBD2 (5 bases). The V end was cut by 3 bases, the J end by 1 base, with 17 bases between. The CDR3 has 17 amino acids. Germline V gives CDR1 SGHTA, CDR2 FQGNSA. DNA for the CDR3: TGTGCCAGCAGCTTGGACTCAGGCCTATTACGCACAGATACGCAGTATTTT. This codes for CASSLDSGLLRTDTQYF.

The chain carries TRBV28 and TRBJ2-1, with 9 bases fitting TRBD2. The germline CDR1 and CDR2 sequences are MDHEN and SYDVKM. V lost 4 bases, J lost 4 bases, and 8 bases stayed unmatched. The CDR3 has 16 residues. In DNA, the CDR3 is TGTGCCAGCAGTTCCGGGACTAGCTCTCGGTACAATGAGCAGTTCTTC. Translated, it gives CASSSGTSSRYNEQFF.

About this clone itself: One end of the junction fails to match germline, which may point to a read error. The V gene is TRBV20-1, the J gene TRBJ2-5; D is unresolved. There are 11 residues in the CDR3. Per germline, CDR1 DFQATT and CDR2 SNEGSKA (reference sequence). DNA for the CDR3: TGCAGCGCTAGATCCGGAGAGACCCAGTACTTC. The encoded protein is CSARSGETQYF.

CDR3 protein: CASSVGSGAWHEQFF. The CDR3 nucleotides are TGTGCCAGCAGCGTAGGTTCGGGAGCCTGGCATGAGCAGTTCTTC. This chain links TRBV9 with TRBJ2-1; perhaps TRBD2 as D (6 bases). CDR1 SGDLS and CDR2 YYNGEE come from the germline V gene. CDR3 length equals 15 residues. V was clipped by 0 bases and J by 8 bases, with 15 bases between them.

The rearrangement links TRBV15 to TRBJ1-2, with 9 bases that match TRBD1. Germline values: CDR1 LNHNV, CDR2 YYDKDF (reference sequence). This CDR3 has 15 residues. The junction had 12 bases not matched to a gene; V was cut back by 7 bases and J by 6 bases. The CDR3 DNA is TGTGCCACCAACCCCGGGACAGGGTATAGTGATGGCTACACCTTC. The encoded protein is CATNPGTGYSDGYTF. The full variable domain, completed using reference TRBV15 and TRBJ1-2, is DAMVIQNPRYQVTQFGKPVTLSCSQTLNHNVMYWYQQKSSQAPKLLFHYYDKDFNNEADTPDNFQSRRPNTSFCFLDIRSPGLGDTAMYLCATNPGTGYSDGYTFGSGTRLTVV.

The chain has TRBV7-9 and TRBJ2-3; the D gene is possibly TRBD2 (5 bases). Germline V gene lookup returns CDR1 SEHNR and CDR2 FQNEAQ (reference sequence). CDR3 length: 15 amino acids. The V end was cut by 1 base, the J end by 2 bases, with 10 bases between. CDR3 sequence (DNA): TGTGCCAGCAGCTTAGTGGTAGCGTACACAGATACGCAGTATTTT. Translated: CASSLVVAYTDTQYF.

The rearrangement links TRBV5-6 to TRBJ2-7, with D possibly being TRBD2 (6 bases). The CDR3 is made up of 16 amino acids. Germline CDR1 and CDR2: SGHDT and YYEEEE. The V end was cut by 2 bases, the J end by 0 bases, with 15 bases between. In DNA form, the CDR3 reads TGTGCCAGCAGCTTCCTTATCCAGCGGGCCTCCTACGAGCAGTACTTC. Encoded protein: CASSFLIQRASYEQYF.

This sequence joins TRBV7-9 and TRBJ2-3; D is possibly TRBD1 (6 bases). The ends were cut back, 4 bases at V and 0 bases at J, with 11 bases in the middle. The CDR3 runs to 15 residues. Germline CDR1 SEHNR, CDR2 FQNEAQ (reference sequence). CDR3 in amino acids: CASSYQGISTDTQYF. The CDR3 DNA follows: TGTGCCAGCAGCTACCAGGGGATAAGCACAGATACGCAGTATTTT.

The chain uses TRBV30 and TRBJ2-7, with 8 bases that match TRBD1. CDR3 size: 15 residues. V dropped 3 bases and J dropped 2; count of bases not matched to a gene: 9. Germline CDR1 and CDR2: GTSNPN and SVGIG (reference sequence). CDR3 sequence: CAWRATGQVAYEQYF. In nucleotides, the CDR3 is TGTGCCTGGAGGGCTACGGGACAGGTGGCCTACGAGCAGTACTTC.

The chain joins TRBV4-1 to TRBJ2-7; TRBD1 agrees at 8 bases. The CDR3 is 17 amino acids. CDR1 and CDR2 from the germline V gene are MGHRA and YSYEKL. Losses at the gene ends were 2 bases for V and 2 bases for J; bases not matched to a gene: 11. The CDR3 sequence: CASSQSGDRGLPYEQYF. CDR3 sequence (DNA): TGCGCCAGCAGCCAATCCGGCGACAGGGGCCTCCCCTACGAGCAGTACTTC.

The chain joins TRBV27 to TRBJ2-7; tentative D call: TRBD2 (7 bases). This CDR3 spans 14 amino acids. Germline V gene lookup returns CDR1 MNHEY and CDR2 SMNVEV (reference sequence). V was clipped by 0 bases and J by 4 bases, with 10 bases between them. The CDR3 sequence: CASSLSRGGYEQYF. The CDR3 DNA sequence: TGTGCCAGCAGTTTATCTAGGGGGGGATACGAGCAGTACTTC.

The chain has TRBV19 and TRBJ2-3; TRBD2 agrees at 7 bases. The junction had 6 bases not matched to a gene; V was cut back by 5 bases and J by 4 bases. Germline CDR1 LNHDA, CDR2 SQIVND (reference sequence). This CDR3 has 14 residues. CDR3 region: CASSFGLGADTQYF. CDR3 DNA sequence: TGTGCCAGTAGTTTCGGACTAGGCGCAGATACGCAGTATTTT.

As for this clone: Other DNA sequences within the sample encode an identical CDR3. V usage is TRBV6-5 and J usage is TRBJ1-5, with 10 bases matching TRBD1. Germline-derived CDR1 and CDR2 are MNHEY and SVGAGI. V was clipped by 5 bases and J by 4 bases; unmatched bases: 5. This CDR3 is 15 amino acids long. CDR3 DNA sequence: TGTGCCAGCAGTACGGACAGGGGGGGTAATCAGCCCCAGCATTTT. It specifies CASSTDRGGNQPQHF.

This chain uses TRBV5-5 with TRBJ1-3; D gene ambiguous. The CDR3 loop spans 16 amino acids. From germline, CDR1 is SGHKS and CDR2 YYEKEE (reference sequence). V gave up 4 bases and J gave up 0 bases, with 14 bases separating them. The CDR3 sequence: CASSRLVASSGNTIYF. In DNA form, the CDR3 reads TGTGCCAGCAGCCGTCTAGTCGCATCCTCTGGAAACACCATATATTTT.

J is TRBJ2-1 and V is TRBV6-1; TRBD1 is a possible D gene (6 bases). Germline CDR1 reads MNHNS; CDR2 reads SASEGT. Trimming removed 8 bases from V and 7 bases from J, with 21 bases in between. The CDR3 is 15 residues long. Written as DNA, the CDR3 is TGTGCCAGCCTAACTTTGATGGGGGCAAATAATGAGCAGTTCTTC. This encodes CASLTLMGANNEQFF.

This chain connects TRBV5-1 to TRBJ2-6; TRBD1 is a possible D gene (6 bases). The CDR3 contains 18 residues. CDR1 and CDR2 (germline): SGHRS, YFSETQ. V was trimmed by 0 bases and J by 2 bases, leaving 15 bases between them. In nucleotides, the CDR3 is TGCGCCAGCAGCTTGGTACAGGGTAAAAAAACTGGGGCCAACGTCCTGACTTTC. Translated, it gives CASSLVQGKKTGANVLTF.

This rearrangement joins TRBV18 to TRBJ1-2; 8 bases agree with TRBD1. Germline V gives CDR1 KGHSH, CDR2 LQKENI. Germline trimming cut 5 bases from V and 7 bases from J; bases unmatched to any gene: 9. The CDR3 loop spans 14 amino acids. The CDR3 loop reads CASSSTTGEGGYTF. The CDR3 DNA sequence: TGTGCCAGCTCATCGACGACAGGGGAGGGTGGCTACACCTTC. Looking up the rest from reference TRBV18 and TRBJ1-2 gives the full variable domain: NAGVMQNPRHLVRRRGQEARLRCSPMKGHSHVYWYRQLPEEGLKFMVYLQKENIIDESGMPKERFSAEFPKEGPSILRIQQVVRGDSAAYFCASSSTTGEGGYTFGSGTRLTVV.

The rearrangement joins TRBV13 to TRBJ2-1; TRBD1 agrees at 9 bases. Germline lookup yields CDR1 PRHDT and CDR2 FYEKMQ (reference sequence). This CDR3 is 14 amino acids long. Trimming took 4 bases from V and 4 from J; bases not matched to a gene: 2. DNA for the CDR3: TGTGCCAGCAGCTCCGGACAGGGGTACAATGAGCAGTTCTTC. Translating gives CASSSGQGYNEQFF.